This T cell receptor beta chain was recovered during a study of shared clonotypes between healthy human individuals. Study background: CD4 naive cells filled three plates per donor, CD4 memory three, CD8 naive two and CD8 memory one.

The assay ran at deep level. The assay was immunoSEQ multiplex PCR, and TCRdb's table has in-frame clones only and misses some. Among around 1.9 million clones, just under 95% were seen once, and the ten largest hold about 1.7%. Only CD45RO-negative cells positively selected for CCR7 counted as naive CD8 cells, so terminally differentiated effector memory CD45RA+ cells were excluded. Comment on this clone: Its specificity is not known.

This CDR3 region has 13 residues. The ends were cut back, 4 bases at V and 10 bases at J, with 15 bases in the middle. Germline CDR1 reads SGDLS; CDR2 reads YYNGEE. Study results and caveats: A limitation of the genetic and exposure-history diversity represented arose from few donors.

Sequenced: naive CD8+ T cells from PBMCs. The chain joins TRBV9 to TRBJ2-1; D is possibly TRBD2 (5 bases). This sequence originates from a man between 18 and 35 years old in good health. Some clones in this sample may be carry-over from other donors' samples. CDR3 sequence: CASSPPGYTEQFF. CDR3 DNA: TGTGCCAGCAGCCCTCCGGGGTACACCGAGCAGTTCTTC.